The next 32 T cell receptor beta chains were all read from a single sample in a study of cytomegalovirus exposure and HLA in healthy donors (dated by TCRdb to about 2017). Library method: the immunoSEQ multiplex PCR assay. For the multiplex PCR, a mixture combining 60 forward primers for TCR Vbeta segments and 13 reverse primers for TCR Jbeta segments was used. TCRdb took over this immuneACCESS table, retaining in-frame rearrangements with V and J assigned. Such tables are incomplete; in checked studies, under half of the missing clones stem from an unresolved V gene, and the remainder is unexplained. The sample table records roughly 98,000 clones; around 80% of these occur just once. The ten largest account for approximately 11% of the sample. Sequenced material: PBMCs. All receptors come from a man aged 18 to 29 in good health and CMV-seropositive.

This clone came up once. J is TRBJ1-4 and V is TRBV15; D is perhaps TRBD1 (5 bases). CDR1 and CDR2 (germline): LNHNV, YYDKDF (reference sequence). The CDR3 covers 15 residues. The V end lost 0 bases, the J end lost 5 bases, and 10 bases lay between the germline ends. CDR3: CATSRDQGINEKLFF. The CDR3 nucleotides read TGTGCCACCAGCAGAGATCAGGGAATCAATGAAAAACTGTTTTTT.

V gene TRBV14 combines with J gene TRBJ2-7; 12 nucleotides match TRBD2. The V gene's germline CDR1 is SGHDN and CDR2 FVKESK. CDR3 size: 15 residues. J lost 6 bases, V lost 4 bases, and 7 bases had no gene match. The chain's CDR3 is CASSPTSGGAGEQYF. CDR3 in DNA: TGTGCCAGCAGCCCGACTAGCGGGGGAGCGGGCGAGCAGTACTTC.

This clone is a singleton in its sample. This chain connects TRBV7-4 to TRBJ2-5; D possibly corresponds to TRBD1 (6 bases). Germline loops: CDR1 SGHVT, CDR2 SQSDAQ. The CDR3 has 15 residues. V lost 9 bases, J lost 3 bases, and 20 bases lay in between. The CDR3 protein is CASTQGEGVKETQYF. The CDR3 coding sequence is TGTGCCAGTACTCAGGGAGAGGGGGTGAAAGAGACCCAGTACTTC.

The rearrangement joins TRBV19 to TRBJ1-4; 7 positions agree with TRBD1. Losses at the gene ends were 6 bases for V and 8 bases for J; bases not matched to a gene: 12. The CDR3 length is 15 residues. CDR1 is LNHDA, CDR2 SQIVND, per germline (reference sequence). The CDR3 DNA sequence: TGTGCCAGTAGGAGCGAGGACAGGTCGTGGGAAAAACTGTTTTTT. Amino acids: CASRSEDRSWEKLFF.

This clone was seen a handful of times. The chain employs TRBV25-1 and TRBJ1-6, with TRBD1 matching over 10 bases. Germline lookup yields CDR1 MGHDK and CDR2 SYGVNS. The V gene end was trimmed by 4 bases and the J gene end by 9 bases; junction bases not matched to a gene: 3. The CDR3 is made up of 14 amino acids. This CDR3 is CASSATGGGSPLHF. As DNA, the CDR3 is TGTGCCAGCAGTGCGACAGGGGGCGGTTCACCCCTCCACTTT.

The chain uses TRBV5-1 and TRBJ2-7; possibly TRBD2 for D (5 bases). The germline V and J ends were trimmed by 0 bases and 4 bases, with 14 bases remaining between them. CDR3 length equals 15 residues. Germline CDR1 reads SGHRS; CDR2 reads YFSETQ. The CDR3 nucleotides read TGCGCCAGCAGCTTGGCCACCCTAGCAGGTTACGAGCAGTACTTC. Its protein product is CASSLATLAGYEQYF.

The rearrangement uses TRBV29-1 and TRBJ2-5; a weak D match, TRBD1 (5 bases). The assigned J gene may be wrong: the sequence end matches TRBJ2-7 better. CDR1 and CDR2 from the germline V gene are SQVTM and ANQGSEA. CDR3 length: 13 amino acids. The CDR3 coding sequence is TGCAGCGTTGAATTGCAGGGTACCTACGAGCAGTACTTC. Amino acids: CSVELQGTYEQYF.

This clone was found a few times. The V call is TRBV28, the J call TRBJ2-7; 7 nucleotides agree with TRBD1. Germline trimming cut 6 bases from V and 3 bases from J; bases unmatched to any gene: 8. The length of the CDR3 is 14 residues. CDR1 MDHEN and CDR2 SYDVKM come from the germline V gene. The CDR3 nucleotides are TGTGCCAGCAGCACCGGGACAGCAGACTACGAGCAGTACTTC. Translating gives CASSTGTADYEQYF.

The V call is TRBV2, the J call TRBJ2-3, with no clear D. Trimming took off 6 bases at V and 6 bases at J, with 10 bases between the two ends. The V gene's germline CDR1 is SNHLY and CDR2 FYNNEI. The CDR3 consists of 12 residues. The DNA for the CDR3 is TGTGCCAGCAGCCCTATGGGCGATACGCAGTATTTT. Translated: CASSPMGDTQYF.

The genes are TRBV6-5 and TRBJ1-6; 7 bases align to TRBD1. Germline loops: CDR1 MNHEY, CDR2 SVGAGI. Trimming removed 6 bases from V and 9 bases from J; junction bases left unmatched: 5. CDR3 length equals 13 residues. CDR3 protein: CASRDRESSPLHF. CDR3 nucleotide sequence: TGTGCCAGCAGAGACAGGGAGAGTTCACCCCTCCACTTT.

CDR3 region: CASSFPPSGGPGENEQFF. The CDR3 coding sequence is TGCGCCAGCAGCTTTCCGCCTAGCGGGGGCCCCGGGGAAAATGAGCAGTTCTTC. V gene TRBV5-1 combines with J gene TRBJ2-1; 10 nucleotides match TRBD2. The length of the CDR3 is 18 residues. CDR1 SGHRS and CDR2 YFSETQ come from the germline V gene. V dropped 2 bases and J dropped 7; count of bases not matched to a gene: 15.

This rearrangement joins TRBV29-1 to TRBJ1-1; weak D call: TRBD1 (5 bases). Germline V gene sequence: CDR1 SQVTM, CDR2 ANQGSEA. V lost 1 base, J lost 6 bases, and 18 bases lay in between. CDR3 size: 15 residues. The CDR3 DNA reads as TGCAGCGTTGAAGTGGGGCGGGGAAGGGGAGCTGAAGCTTTCTTT. It yields the protein CSVEVGRGRGAEAFF.

The chain combines TRBV6-5 with TRBJ2-7; weak D call: TRBD2 (5 bases). Germline V gene sequence: CDR1 MNHEY, CDR2 SVGAGI. Between the trimmed V and J ends, which lost 3 bases and 9 bases, there was a span of 15 bases. The CDR3 totals 13 residues. CDR3 coding DNA: TGTGCCAGCAGTTATGCAATAATGGGAGCGCAGTACTTC. It codes for CASSYAIMGAQYF.

V and J are TRBV2 and TRBJ1-1; D may be TRBD1 (6 bases). Germline values: CDR1 SNHLY, CDR2 FYNNEI. The CDR3 has 14 residues. Trimming left V 5 bases short and J 1 base short, with 11 bases between. The CDR3 loop reads CASSKGGGNTEAFF. DNA of the CDR3: TGTGCCAGCAGTAAGGGAGGGGGGAACACTGAAGCTTTCTTT.

The chain employs TRBV6-1 and TRBJ2-7; possibly TRBD1 for D (6 bases). Looked up from germline, CDR1 is MNHNS and CDR2 is SASEGT. V dropped 8 bases and J dropped 0 bases, with 14 bases sitting between them. There are 14 residues in the CDR3. CDR3 in DNA: TGTGCCAGCGGAATCAGGGGAAGCTCCTACGAGCAGTACTTC. Its translation is CASGIRGSSYEQYF.

V is TRBV5-4 and J is TRBJ2-7, with D hard to call. CDR1 is SGHNT and CDR2 is YYREEE in the germline V gene (reference sequence). V was pared by 3 bases and J by 2 bases, with 12 bases between. There are 14 residues in the CDR3. CDR3 nucleotide sequence: TGTGCCAGCAGCTCGGCTAGGAACCCCTACGAGCAGTACTTC. Its translation: CASSSARNPYEQYF.

A few counts support this clone. The chain recombines TRBV6-1 with TRBJ2-5; 8 positions match TRBD2. The length of the CDR3 is 16 residues. CDR1 is MNHNS, CDR2 SASEGT, per germline. V gave up 4 bases and J gave up 3 bases; unmatched junction bases: 10. CDR3 DNA: TGTGCCAGCAGTGGATCCGGGACTAGTGGAGAAGAGACCCAGTACTTC. Encoded protein: CASSGSGTSGEETQYF.

V usage is TRBV28 and J usage is TRBJ1-5; TRBD1 might be the D (5 bases). The CDR3 extends over 12 amino acids. V lost 10 bases and J lost 3, with 10 bases in between. Germline CDR1 and CDR2: MDHEN and SYDVKM. CDR3 residues: CAIWGNNQPQHF. In DNA, the CDR3 is TGTGCCATATGGGGCAACAATCAGCCCCAGCATTTT.

This clone was seen once. This rearrangement joins TRBV7-2 to TRBJ1-2, with D unresolved. Trimming left V 5 bases short and J 8 bases short, with 15 bases between. The CDR3 runs 13 residues. From germline, CDR1 is SGHTA and CDR2 FQGNSA. CDR3 protein: CASSHGGSWGYTF. The CDR3 DNA follows: TGTGCCAGCAGCCACGGAGGATCTTGGGGCTACACCTTC.

This chain joins TRBV19 and TRBJ2-3; a possible D gene is TRBD2 (6 bases). Looked up from germline, CDR1 is LNHDA and CDR2 is SQIVND (reference sequence). The CDR3 consists of 16 residues. V lost 5 bases and J 4 bases, leaving 19 bases between the germline ends. This CDR3 reads CASSGIRLVRPDTQYF. CDR3 nucleotides: TGTGCCAGTAGTGGGATACGACTAGTCAGGCCAGATACGCAGTATTTT.

This clone came up a few times. V usage is TRBV27 and J usage is TRBJ1-1, with TRBD1 as a possible D gene (6 bases). Germline assignment: CDR1 MNHEY and CDR2 SMNVEV (reference sequence). The CDR3 is made up of 13 amino acids. V shed 3 bases and J shed 10 bases, with 15 bases lying between them. In DNA, the CDR3 is TGTGCCAGCAGTTTGACTGAGGCAGGGGTAGCTTTCTTT. Protein sequence: CASSLTEAGVAFF.

On this clone itself: Distinct nucleotide sequences in the sample also encode this CDR3. V usage is TRBV28 and J usage is TRBJ1-2; 7 bases are a match to TRBD1. Germline CDR1 MDHEN, CDR2 SYDVKM. This CDR3 has 13 residues. J gave up 2 bases and V 3 bases, and 0 bases lay outside the gene matches. This CDR3 reads CASSLGQNYGYTF. The CDR3, as DNA: TGTGCCAGCAGTTTGGGACAGAACTATGGCTACACCTTC.

The rearrangement uses TRBV6-4 and TRBJ2-7; 8 bases agree with TRBD2. The germline CDR1 and CDR2 sequences are MRHNA and SNTAGT. CDR3 length: 14 residues. With V trimmed by 4 bases and J by 5 bases, 7 bases remained unmatched. The CDR3 nucleotides read TGTGCCAGCAGTGCGGCTAGCGGGTCAAACGAGCAGTACTTC. It is translated as CASSAASGSNEQYF.

The rearrangement uses TRBV7-9 and TRBJ2-7, with D possibly matching TRBD1 (6 bases). Germline-derived CDR1 and CDR2 are SEHNR and FQNEAQ (reference sequence). The V gene lost 5 bases and the J gene lost 3 bases, with 20 bases spanning the gap. The CDR3 loop spans 16 amino acids. The CDR3 protein is CASSHPIRTEIYEQYF. The CDR3 bases are TGTGCCAGCAGCCATCCTATCAGGACAGAGATCTACGAGCAGTACTTC.

The rearrangement links TRBV14 to TRBJ1-2; a weak D match, TRBD1 (5 bases). V lost 3 bases, J lost 5 bases, and 10 bases lay in between. The CDR3 length is 13 residues. Germline-derived CDR1 and CDR2 are SGHDN and FVKESK. The CDR3 protein is CASSQGQGYGYTF. The CDR3, as DNA: TGTGCCAGCAGCCAGGGCCAGGGATATGGCTACACCTTC.

This clone turned up a few times. J is TRBJ1-1 and V is TRBV7-9; a possible D gene is TRBD1 (6 bases). The CDR3 has 13 residues. V was trimmed by 4 bases and J by 1 base, leaving 7 bases between them. Germline CDR1 reads SEHNR; CDR2 reads FQNEAQ (reference sequence). The CDR3 protein is CASSSTGNTEAFF. The CDR3 DNA follows: TGTGCCAGCAGCTCGACAGGGAACACTGAAGCTTTCTTT. Variable domain in full (rest from reference TRBV7-9 and TRBJ1-1): DTGVSQNPRHKITKRGQNVTFRCDPISEHNRLYWYRQTLGQGPEFLTYFQNEAQLEKSRLLSDRFSAERPKGSFSTLEIQRTEQGDSAMYLCASSSTGNTEAFFGQGTRLTVV.

To note about this clone: This specimen includes other DNA sequences encoding the same CDR3. CDR3 region: CASSSGYGYTF. CDR3 bases: TGTGCCAGCAGCTCGGGATATGGCTACACCTTC. The chain joins TRBV7-9 to TRBJ1-2, with D uncertain. Trimming pared 4 bases from V and 5 bases from J, leaving 5 bases between. This CDR3 is 11 amino acids long. Germline CDR1 is SEHNR and CDR2 is FQNEAQ (reference sequence).

The chain recombines TRBV2 with TRBJ2-7; possibly TRBD1 for D (5 bases). Trimming shortened V by 2 bases and J by 1 base, and 9 bases separated the two germline ends. This CDR3 contains 14 residues. Germline lookup yields CDR1 SNHLY and CDR2 FYNNEI. The CDR3 loop reads CASSEKTVSYEQYF. The CDR3 coding sequence is TGTGCCAGCAGTGAAAAGACAGTATCCTACGAGCAGTACTTC. Variable domain in full (rest from reference TRBV2 and TRBJ2-7): EPEVTQTPSHQVTQMGQEVILRCVPISNHLYFYWYRQILGQKVEFLVSFYNNEISEKSEIFDDQFSVERPDGSNFTLKIRSTKLEDSAMYFCASSEKTVSYEQYFGPGTRLTVT.

J is TRBJ2-5 and V is TRBV7-6, with D tentatively TRBD2 (7 bases). V lost 5 bases, J lost 5 bases, and 9 bases lay in between. The germline CDR1 and CDR2 sequences are SGHVS and FNYEAQ. This CDR3 spans 12 amino acids. The CDR3 here is CASSGGGETQYF. Written as DNA, the CDR3 is TGTGCCAGCAGCGGGGGGGGCGAGACCCAGTACTTC.

The V call is TRBV5-1, the J call TRBJ1-1; 7 bases agree with TRBD1. CDR1 is SGHRS and CDR2 is YFSETQ in the germline V gene. The V segment lost 4 bases and the J segment 2 bases; nucleotides outside the gene matches: 2. This CDR3 is built from 13 residues. CDR3 region: CASSRDSNTEAFF. In DNA form, the CDR3 reads TGCGCCAGCAGCCGGGACAGCAACACTGAAGCTTTCTTT. The variable domain in full, completed from reference TRBV5-1 and TRBJ1-1, reads KAGVTQTPRYLIKTRGQQVTLSCSPISGHRSVSWYQQTPGQGLQFLFEYFSETQRNKGNFPGRFSGRQFSNSRSEMNVSTLELGDSALYLCASSRDSNTEAFFGQGTRLTVV.

This chain links TRBV5-1 with TRBJ1-5; D is unclear. Per the germline V gene, CDR1 is SGHRS and CDR2 is YFSETQ. V was trimmed by 0 bases and J by 7 bases, leaving 8 bases between them. CDR3 size: 13 residues. CDR3 loop: CASSLDINQPQHF. The CDR3 region has the DNA TGCGCCAGCAGCTTGGACATAAACCAGCCCCAGCATTTT.

The chain links TRBV6-5 to TRBJ1-1; no definite D call. Trimming removed 11 bases at V and 0 bases at J, with 10 bases between. CDR1 is MNHEY and CDR2 is SVGAGI in the germline V gene. The CDR3 has 12 amino acids. CDR3 nucleotides: TGTGCCTCCCTCGGGGTGAACACTGAAGCTTTCTTT. Residues: CASLGVNTEAFF.